One and the same sample provided the 2 T cell receptor beta chains below, sequenced in a study of T-cell memory formation after mild COVID-19. TCRdb analysed the 5' RACE reads with MiXCR anew, one entry per CDR3 protein. The table has fewer than 50,000 distinct CDR3 sequences, more than 10% seen once. The sequenced sample was PBMCs or a T cell subset sorted from them (not recorded which). All receptors come from a man younger than 35 who had mild COVID-19 (a few samples of this study predate the infection). Cell type and time point are not known.

This clonotype was seen a handful of times. This chain joins TRBV2 and TRBJ2-5; 9 bases map to TRBD1. CDR3 length: 12 amino acids. The V gene's germline CDR1 is SNHLY and CDR2 FYNNEI. V shed 4 bases, J shed 8 bases, and the junction held 2 bases outside the gene matches. CDR3 coding DNA: TGTGCCAGCAGTGGGACAGGGGACACCCAGTACTTC. Translation gives CASSGTGDTQYF.

In this sample, this clonotype turned up many times. The rearrangement links TRBV5-1 to TRBJ2-3, with D possibly being TRBD1 (6 bases). The CDR3 extends over 16 amino acids. Germline assignment: CDR1 SGHRS and CDR2 YFSETQ. The V end lost 4 bases, the J end lost 0 bases, and 15 bases lay between the germline ends. The CDR3 spells CASSLRDTFSTDTQYF. For the CDR3, the DNA is TGCGCCAGCAGCCTAAGGGACACCTTTAGCACAGATACGCAGTATTTT.